These T cell receptor beta chains were read from a single sample in a study of shared clonotypes between healthy human individuals. Assay: immunoSEQ multiplex PCR; the TCRdb copy retains only in-frame clones and omits some. The top ten clones hold 10% to 13% of a sample with about 300,000 clones, approximately 74% of them seen once. Sequencing was carried out using memory CD4+ T cells sorted from blood. These receptors originate from a young man in good health. Both conserved end residues are part of each CDR3. Fields, in order: CDR3 protein, CDR3 DNA, D gene, clone size, J gene, V gene. The D gene is left open where the match is weak. Clone size is stated in some rows and not others, as once, few, many or a class when expanded.

CASSISRTVNTEAFF,TGTGCCAGTAGTATAAGTCGGACTGTTAACACTGAAGCTTTCTTT,.,.,TRBJ1-1,TRBV19
CASSSLAGRWQETQYF,TGTGCCAGCAGTTCTTTAGCGGGAAGGTGGCAAGAGACCCAGTACTTC,TRBD2,.,TRBJ2-5,TRBV27
CASSLVQPGSEAFF,TGTGCCAGCAGCTTAGTTCAGCCTGGGAGTGAAGCTTTCTTT,.,few,TRBJ1-1,TRBV7-9
CASRREINSGNTIYF,TGTGCCAGCAGGAGGGAGATAAACTCTGGAAACACCATATATTTT,.,.,TRBJ1-3,TRBV6-5
CASSLSLASGPIYGYTF,TGTGCCAGCAGCTTAAGCTTAGCCTCCGGGCCGATCTATGGCTACACCTTC,.,.,TRBJ1-2,TRBV11-2
CASCGEPYEQYF,TGTGCCAGCTGTGGGGAGCCCTACGAGCAGTACTTC,.,.,TRBJ2-7,TRBV2
CASSSPGRQKQFF,TGTGCCAGCAGTTCACCGGGACGACAGAAGCAGTTCTTC,.,.,TRBJ2-1,TRBV28
CASSLAGTYNEQFF,TGTGCCAGCAGCTTAGCGGGTACCTACAATGAGCAGTTCTTC,.,.,TRBJ2-1,TRBV11-2
CASSPRGSHEQYF,TGTGCCAGCTCCCCAAGGGGTTCCCACGAGCAGTACTTC,.,.,TRBJ2-7,TRBV18
CSAKPGGTSYEQYF,TGCAGCGCGAAACCCGGGGGAACCTCCTACGAGCAGTACTTC,.,once,TRBJ2-7,TRBV29-1
CASSEYRDRDIKPQHF,TGTGCCAGCAGTGAATATAGGGATAGGGATATCAAGCCCCAGCATTTT,.,.,TRBJ1-5,TRBV6-1
CASRDTGQDEQYF,TGTGCCAGCAGAGATACCGGACAGGACGAGCAGTACTTC,TRBD1,.,TRBJ2-7,TRBV2
CASSLVRGRTNTGELFF,TGTGCCAGCAGCTTAGTCCGGGGCCGAACGAACACCGGGGAGCTGTTTTTT,.,.,TRBJ2-2,TRBV7-2
CASSSNTGPIFF,TGTGCCAGCAGTTCCAACACGGGACCTATCTTTTTC,.,.,TRBJ2-7,TRBV6-5
CASSLGHRSSYEQYF,TGTGCCAGCAGCTTAGGGCACAGGAGCTCCTACGAGCAGTACTTC,.,.,TRBJ2-7,TRBV7-2
CASRLGGTYNEQFF,TGTGCCAGCAGGCTGGGGGGAACTTACAATGAGCAGTTCTTC,.,.,TRBJ2-1,TRBV28
CSVFGPRSGNEQFF,TGCAGCGTTTTCGGACCCCGCTCGGGAAATGAGCAGTTCTTC,.,.,TRBJ2-1,TRBV29-1
CASRQGALGEAFF,TGTGCCAGCAGACAAGGGGCTTTGGGTGAAGCTTTCTTT,.,.,TRBJ1-1,TRBV25-1
CASSFASGRADTQYF,TGTGCCAGCAGCTTCGCTAGCGGGAGGGCAGATACGCAGTATTTT,TRBD2,.,TRBJ2-3,TRBV5-6
CASSVGTSGGFYNEQFF,TGTGCCAGCAGCGTAGGGACTAGCGGAGGCTTTTACAATGAGCAGTTCTTC,TRBD2,many,TRBJ2-1,TRBV9
CASSPGTVNTGELFF,TGTGCCAGCAGCCCCGGGACGGTGAACACCGGGGAGCTGTTTTTT,.,.,TRBJ2-2,TRBV11-2
CASSLLAGSSNEQFF,TGTGCCAGCTCACTTCTAGCGGGAAGTTCCAATGAGCAGTTCTTC,TRBD2,.,TRBJ2-1,TRBV18
CASRVPRGTEAFF,TGTGCCAGCCGAGTTCCTCGGGGCACTGAAGCTTTCTTT,.,.,TRBJ1-1,TRBV5-5
CASSFSPGGYEQYF,TGTGCCAGCAGTTTTTCCCCGGGGGGCTACGAGCAGTACTTC,TRBD2,.,TRBJ2-7,TRBV27
CASRPGQSYGYTF,TGTGCCAGCAGGCCGGGACAGAGCTATGGCTACACCTTC,TRBD1,few,TRBJ1-2,TRBV28
CASSFGPSTDTQYF,TGTGCCAGCAGCTTCGGCCCTAGCACAGATACGCAGTATTTT,.,.,TRBJ2-3,TRBV11-3
CASSPYTLEQYF,TGTGCCAGCTCACCATATACCCTTGAGCAGTATTTT,.,.,TRBJ2-3,TRBV18
CASSLYRGEGYTF,TGTGCCAGCAGCTTATACAGGGGAGAGGGCTACACCTTC,TRBD1,.,TRBJ1-2,TRBV7-9
CASRATGVGYTF,TGTGCCAGCAGGGCTACAGGGGTCGGCTACACCTTC,TRBD1,.,TRBJ1-2,TRBV2
CASSEADGVGQPQHF,TGTGCCAGCAGTGAAGCGGATGGGGTCGGGCAGCCCCAGCATTTT,.,.,TRBJ1-5,TRBV2
CASSVGLRANEQFF,TGTGCCAGCAGCGTAGGATTGAGGGCCAATGAGCAGTTCTTC,.,.,TRBJ2-1,TRBV9
CASVSTAGGPGNEQFF,TGCGCCAGCGTTTCCACTGCGGGAGGGCCGGGCAATGAGCAGTTCTTC,TRBD2,.,TRBJ2-1,TRBV10-2
CASSLAGRSGANVLTF,TGTGCCAGCAGCTTGGCCGGTCGCTCTGGGGCCAACGTCCTGACTTTC,.,.,TRBJ2-6,TRBV5-6
CATSRGTSGRRFQETQYF,TGTGCCACCAGCAGAGGGACTAGCGGGAGGCGGTTTCAAGAGACCCAGTACTTC,TRBD2,few,TRBJ2-5,TRBV15
CASSFYGLAGNTGELFF,TGTGCCAGCAGCTTTTACGGACTAGCGGGAAACACCGGGGAGCTGTTTTTT,TRBD2,few,TRBJ2-2,TRBV27
CAWNADWYQETQYF,TGTGCCTGGAATGCGGATTGGTACCAAGAGACCCAGTACTTC,.,.,TRBJ2-5,TRBV30
CAWISGKTNYGYTF,TGTGCCTGGATTTCGGGGAAGACTAACTATGGCTACACCTTC,.,.,TRBJ1-2,TRBV30
CASRDGTANWDEQFF,TGCGCCAGCAGAGACGGGACCGCAAATTGGGATGAGCAGTTCTTC,.,few,TRBJ2-1,TRBV4-1
CASSVSTSGTFLYNEQFF,TGTGCCAGCAGTGTATCTACTAGCGGTACCTTTCTCTACAATGAGCAGTTCTTC,TRBD2,.,TRBJ2-1,TRBV6-1
CASSLSSNPTGHLSGANVLTF,TGTGCCAGCAGCTTAAGTTCCAACCCCACGGGACACCTCTCTGGGGCCAACGTCCTGACTTTC,.,.,TRBJ2-6,TRBV7-3
CASSPSGANVLTF,TGTGCCAGCTCACCATCTGGGGCCAACGTCCTGACTTTC,.,.,TRBJ2-6,TRBV18
CASSLGGYNEQFF,TGCGCCAGCAGTCTGGGGGGGTACAATGAGCAGTTCTTC,TRBD2,.,TRBJ2-1,TRBV5-1
CASSFPDNEQFF,TGTGCCAGCAGCTTTCCAGACAATGAGCAGTTCTTC,.,.,TRBJ2-1,TRBV7-9
CASSEAISRDIETQYF,TGTGCCAGCAGTGAAGCGATTTCAAGGGACATAGAGACCCAGTACTTC,.,few,TRBJ2-5,TRBV2
CATSRDLGTGTSYEQYF,TGTGCCACCAGCAGAGACCTGGGGACAGGCACCTCCTACGAGCAGTACTTC,TRBD1,.,TRBJ2-7,TRBV15
CASSNLQDREQYF,TGTGCCAGCAGTAACCTACAGGATCGCGAGCAGTACTTC,.,.,TRBJ2-7,TRBV2
CASSPTTGVDGYGYTF,TGTGCCAGCAGTCCGACAACAGGGGTGGACGGCTATGGCTACACCTTC,TRBD1,.,TRBJ1-2,TRBV28
CASSLGPNLGDQPQHF,TGCGCCAGCAGCTTGGGGCCCAACTTGGGAGATCAGCCCCAGCATTTT,.,.,TRBJ1-5,TRBV5-1
CASGQGYTGELFF,TGTGCCAGCGGACAGGGCTATACCGGGGAGCTGTTTTTT,TRBD1,.,TRBJ2-2,TRBV6-1
CASSEFFGEGGFYVYNEQFF,TGTGCCAGCAGTGAATTTTTCGGTGAGGGGGGGTTCTACGTTTACAATGAGCAGTTCTTC,.,.,TRBJ2-1,TRBV6-1
CASSEAVGRYQPQHF,TGTGCCAGCAGTGAAGCCGTAGGTCGGTATCAGCCCCAGCATTTT,.,once,TRBJ1-5,TRBV6-1
CASSVEVSEVYEQYF,TGTGCCAGCAGCGTCGAAGTTTCCGAGGTCTACGAGCAGTACTTC,.,once,TRBJ2-7,TRBV7-2
CASSSALTGEKLFF,TGTGCCAGCAGCTCGGCCCTGACGGGAGAAAAACTGTTTTTT,.,.,TRBJ1-4,TRBV7-9
CASSVGDPSHSGELFF,TGTGCCAGCAGCGTAGGGGACCCCTCTCATTCCGGGGAGCTGTTTTTT,.,.,TRBJ2-2,TRBV9
CASSPPGGFSYEQYF,TGTGCCAGCTCACCACCGGGCGGGTTCTCCTACGAGCAGTACTTC,.,few,TRBJ2-7,TRBV18